Listed below are T cell receptor beta chains from one sample, sequenced in a study of metastatic and nonmetastatic thyroid tumors. TCRdb re-called the PCR reads through MiXCR. The table has approximately 20,000 clones, roughly 14% seen once. Sequenced: tumor tissue. These receptors were obtained from a female donor with papillary thyroid cancer or a benign thyroid nodule (not recorded which). Some clones in this sample may be carry-over from other donors' samples. CDR3s include the opening cysteine and the closing phenylalanine or tryptophan. A D gene is named only where the DNA matches it firmly. Rows give clone size only sometimes, using once, few, many, or a class for an expanded clone.

>-|12|many|TRBJ1-4|TRBV20-1
TGCAGTGCTAGACAGGGAAATGAAAAACTGTTTTTT
CSARQGNEKLFF
>-|14|few|TRBJ1-2|TRBV28
TGTGCCAGCATCCTTGGGGGCAGAAACTATGGCTACACCTTC
CASILGGRNYGYTF
>TRBD1|14|many|TRBJ2-7|TRBV7-4
TGTGCCAGCAGCCGGGACAGGATTTCCTACGAGCAGTACTTC
CASSRDRISYEQYF
>TRBD1|16|-|TRBJ1-4|TRBV29-1
TGCAGCGTTGAAGCGGACAGGTCCCCAACCGGCGAAAAACTGTTTTTT
CSVEADRSPTGEKLFF
>-|16|many|TRBJ2-5|TRBV10-1
TGCGCCAGCAGTGCCGCAGAGGGCCCCCTTGGGGAGACCCAGTACTTC
CASSAAEGPLGETQYF
>TRBD1|16|many|TRBJ1-6|TRBV9
TGTGCCAGCAGCCCTAGTCCCGGGACAGGAAAATCACCCCTCCACTTT
CASSPSPGTGKSPLHF
>-|12|few|TRBJ1-2|TRBV7-8
TGTGCCAGCAGCTTAGGCGGCTATGGCTACACCTTC
CASSLGGYGYTF
>-|16|many|TRBJ1-6|TRBV27
TGTGCCAGCAGTTTTTTCGGGGCGAGTAGGGGTTCACCCCTCCACTTT
CASSFFGASRGSPLHF
>-|15|medium-sized|TRBJ1-2|TRBV13
TGTGCCAGCAGCTCAAGCGGGTGGGGGGCGTTGGGCTACACCTTC
CASSSSGWGALGYTF
>TRBD1|11|medium-sized|TRBJ2-7|TRBV2
TGTGCCAGCAGGACAGGGGTAGAGGCGTACTTC
CASRTGVEAYF
>-|13|many|TRBJ1-5|TRBV20-1
TGCAGTGCTATTCCTGGACCAAATCAGCCCCAGCATTTT
CSAIPGPNQPQHF
>-|19|few|TRBJ1-2|TRBV28
TGTGCCAGCAGTTTTCTATTTTATGACCGGGACACAGCTAACTATGGCTACACCTTC
CASSFLFYDRDTANYGYTF
>-|14|many|TRBJ2-1|TRBV2
TGTGCCAGCAGCACTAGTGGGTCCTACAATGAGCAGTTCTTC
CASSTSGSYNEQFF
>TRBD2|15|many|TRBJ2-1|TRBV20-1
TGCAGTGCTAGGACGGGACTAGCGATCTACAATGAGCAGTTCTTC
CSARTGLAIYNEQFF
>-|14|many|TRBJ2-7|TRBV10-2
TGCGCCAGCAGTGGGGACCGACCTCCCTACGAGCAGTACTTC
CASSGDRPPYEQYF
>-|14|-|TRBJ1-2|TRBV5-1
TGCGCCAGCAGCTTGGTCCGGGGTCTTGTTGGCTACACCTTC
CASSLVRGLVGYTF
>-|13|many|TRBJ1-1|TRBV14
TGTGCCAGCAGCCATTGGGGGAGGGCTGAAGCTTTCTTT
CASSHWGRAEAFF
>-|12|many|TRBJ1-1|TRBV24-1
TGTGCCACCAGTGATTTGAACACTGAAGCTTTCTTT
CATSDLNTEAFF
>TRBD1|16|-|TRBJ2-2|TRBV6-2/TRBV6-3
TGTGCCAGCAGGGGGACCGGGACAGGGCCTCCTTGGGAGCTGTTTTTT
CASRGTGTGPPWELFF
>-|12|many|TRBJ1-1|TRBV29-1
TGCAGCGTTGGCGCACTTAACACTGAAGCTTTCTTT
CSVGALNTEAFF
>-|15|many|TRBJ1-4|TRBV5-6
TGTGCCAGCAGCTTGGCCGGGAGCCAGGGTGAAAAACTGTTTTTT
CASSLAGSQGEKLFF
>TRBD1|14|-|TRBJ1-1|TRBV5-1
TGTGCCAGCAGCTTTGGACAGGGGGGAACTGAAGCTTTCTTT
CASSFGQGGTEAFF
>TRBD1|14|many|TRBJ1-1|TRBV29-1
TGCAGCGTTGGGGGAAGGCAGGGGGGAACTGAAGCTTTCTTT
CSVGGRQGGTEAFF
>TRBD1|13|many|TRBJ1-2|TRBV20-1
TGCAGTGCTAGAGATCAGACAGGGGAACTAGGCACCTTC
CSARDQTGELGTF
>-|12|many|TRBJ1-1|TRBV29-1
TGCAGCGCGAACCCACAGGGAAATTCAGCTTTCTTT
CSANPQGNSAFF
>-|15|many|TRBJ2-2|TRBV19
TGTGCCACTTGCACATCTAGCGTCTCATGCGGGGAGCTGTTTTTT
CATCTSSVSCGELFF
>-|11|many|TRBJ2-7|TRBV20-1
TGCAGTGCCCAGGGCCCCGGCGAGCAGTACTTC
CSAQGPGEQYF
>-|16|many|TRBJ1-5|TRBV6-1
TGTGCCAGCAGTGAAGGGTGGGTGGCAGGGAATCAGCCCCAGCATTTT
CASSEGWVAGNQPQHF
>TRBD2|16|many|TRBJ2-3|TRBV15
TGTGCCACCAGCAGAGCTTTAGCGGGGAGAAGAGATACGCAGTATTTT
CATSRALAGRRDTQYF
>TRBD1|15|many|TRBJ2-1|TRBV25-1
TGTGCCAGCAGTAATCGGGACAGCTACTACAATGAGCAGTTCTTC
CASSNRDSYYNEQFF
>-|13|many|TRBJ1-2|TRBV2
TGTGCCAGCAGGGGGCCAGCCCACTATGGCTACACCTTC
CASRGPAHYGYTF
>-|13|many|TRBJ1-6|TRBV6-1
TGTGCCAGCAGTGAAACACATAATTCACCCCTCCACTTT
CASSETHNSPLHF
>-|14|many|TRBJ1-2|TRBV5-6
TGTGCCACAAGACTGTGGGGGGCGTTCTATGGCTACACCTTC
CATRLWGAFYGYTF
>TRBD2|15|few|TRBJ2-3|TRBV6-1
TGTGCCAGTGGGGACGGTAGCGGGGGATCATATACGCAGTATTTT
CASGDGSGGSYTQYF
>-|14|many|TRBJ1-5|TRBV5-6
TGTGCCAGCAGCTTGGCGAACCAGGGGCGACCCTGGCATTTT
CASSLANQGRPWHF
>-|13|medium-sized|TRBJ1-5|TRBV12-3/TRBV12-4
TGTGCCAGCAGTTTATTGAGGGATCAGCCCCAGCATTTT
CASSLLRDQPQHF
>TRBD2|18|many|TRBJ2-1|TRBV2
TGTGCCAGCAGTCCGAGGACTAGCGGGGTGGGTGGCTACAATGAGCAGTTCTTC
CASSPRTSGVGGYNEQFF
>-|12|medium-sized|TRBJ2-5|TRBV2
TGTGCCAGCAGTGAAGCCCAAGAGACCCAGTACTTC
CASSEAQETQYF
>-|17|many|TRBJ2-3|TRBV11-2
TGTGCCAGCAGCTTAGACCGCCTTGGGCTAGTAGGGGATACGCAGTATTTT
CASSLDRLGLVGDTQYF
>-|14|-|TRBJ2-1|TRBV5-1
TGCGCCAGCAGCTGGTACAGCCCTAGTGATGAGCATTTCTTC
CASSWYSPSDEHFF
>TRBD1|15|few|TRBJ2-7|TRBV6-1
TGTGCCAGCTCTGAAGCGGGACAGGGTTCCTACGAGCAGTACTTC
CASSEAGQGSYEQYF
>TRBD2|14|-|TRBJ2-3|TRBV6-1
TGTGCCAGCAGAGGCGGGGGGGCTATAGATACGCAGTATTTT
CASRGGGAIDTQYF
>TRBD2|13|many|TRBJ2-7|TRBV12-3/TRBV12-4
TGTGCCAGCAGGCTAGCGGTGGATGGCGAGCAGTACTTC
CASRLAVDGEQYF